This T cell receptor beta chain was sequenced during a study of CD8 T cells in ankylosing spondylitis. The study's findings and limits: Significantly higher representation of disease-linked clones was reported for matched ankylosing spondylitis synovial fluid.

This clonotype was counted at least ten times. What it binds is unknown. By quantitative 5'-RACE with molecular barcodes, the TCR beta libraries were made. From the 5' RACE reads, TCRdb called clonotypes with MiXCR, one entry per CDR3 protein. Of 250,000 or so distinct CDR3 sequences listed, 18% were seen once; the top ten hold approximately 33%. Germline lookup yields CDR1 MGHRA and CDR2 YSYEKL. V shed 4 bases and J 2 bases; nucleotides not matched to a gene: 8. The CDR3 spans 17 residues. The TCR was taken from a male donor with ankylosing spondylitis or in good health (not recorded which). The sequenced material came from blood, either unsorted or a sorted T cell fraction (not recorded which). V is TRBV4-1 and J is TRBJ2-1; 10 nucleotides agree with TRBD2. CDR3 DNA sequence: TGCGCCAGCAGCCGGTCTCTAGCGGGAGCAGCCTACAATGAGCAGTTCTTC. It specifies CASSRSLAGAAYNEQFF.